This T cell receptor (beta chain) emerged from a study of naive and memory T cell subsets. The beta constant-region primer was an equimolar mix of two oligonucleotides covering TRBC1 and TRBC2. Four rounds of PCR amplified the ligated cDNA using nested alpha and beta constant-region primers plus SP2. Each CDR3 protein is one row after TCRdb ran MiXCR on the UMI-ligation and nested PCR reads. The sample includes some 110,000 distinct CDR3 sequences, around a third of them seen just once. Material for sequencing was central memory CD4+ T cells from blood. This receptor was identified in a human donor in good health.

The CDR3 spells CASSSGWRLAGGRDTQYF. The DNA for the CDR3 is TGTGCCAGCAGCTCGGGATGGAGACTAGCGGGAGGAAGAGATACGCAGTATTTT. The rearrangement joins TRBV7-8 to TRBJ2-3, with 13 bases lining up with TRBD2. The CDR3 extends over 18 amino acids. V shed 4 bases and J 5 bases; nucleotides not matched to a gene: 12. CDR1 and CDR2 from the germline V gene are SGHVS and FQNEAQ.